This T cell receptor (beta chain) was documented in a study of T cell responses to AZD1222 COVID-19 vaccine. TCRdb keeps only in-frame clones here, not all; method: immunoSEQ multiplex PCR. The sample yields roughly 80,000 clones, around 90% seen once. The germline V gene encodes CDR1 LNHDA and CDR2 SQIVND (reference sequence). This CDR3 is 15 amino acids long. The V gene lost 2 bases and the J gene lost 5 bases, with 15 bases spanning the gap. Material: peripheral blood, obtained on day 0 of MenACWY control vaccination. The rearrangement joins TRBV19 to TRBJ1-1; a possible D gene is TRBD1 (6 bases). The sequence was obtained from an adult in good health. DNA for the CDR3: TGTGCCAGTAGTATATGGGGCAGGAGGGGGACTGAAGCTTTCTTT. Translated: CASSIWGRRGTEAFF.